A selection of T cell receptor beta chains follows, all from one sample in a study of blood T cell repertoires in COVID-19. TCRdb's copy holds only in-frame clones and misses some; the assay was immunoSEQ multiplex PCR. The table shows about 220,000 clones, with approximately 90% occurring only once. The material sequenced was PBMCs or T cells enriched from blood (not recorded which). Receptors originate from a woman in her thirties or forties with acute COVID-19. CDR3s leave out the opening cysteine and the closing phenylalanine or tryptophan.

CDR3aa: ATSDSGRDRGPSNYGYT
v_gene: TRBV24-1
j_gene: TRBJ1-2

CDR3aa: ASRRGLDETQY
v_gene: TRBV27
j_gene: TRBJ2-5

CDR3aa: ASSFLRGSSYNEQF
v_gene: TRBV5-6
j_gene: TRBJ2-1

CDR3aa: AWSRGNYGYT
v_gene: TRBV30
j_gene: TRBJ1-2

CDR3aa: ASSLGGEGYT
v_gene: TRBV7-2
j_gene: TRBJ1-2

CDR3aa: ASSSQGAPGELF
v_gene: TRBV5-1
j_gene: TRBJ2-2

CDR3aa: ASSRQASSSGNTIY
v_gene: TRBV3-1/TRBV3-2
j_gene: TRBJ1-3

CDR3aa: ASSSDSRGYT
v_gene: TRBV11-3
j_gene: TRBJ1-2

CDR3aa: ATSRGWQGRYNEQF
v_gene: TRBV15
j_gene: TRBJ2-1

CDR3aa: ASSARRTGSAKNIQY
v_gene: TRBV5-6
j_gene: TRBJ2-4

CDR3aa: ASRRVRGLKNIQY
v_gene: TRBV19
j_gene: TRBJ2-4

CDR3aa: ASSLGGGRGTGELF
v_gene: TRBV7-8
j_gene: TRBJ2-2

CDR3aa: ASSFRDRFNQPQH
v_gene: TRBV5-6
j_gene: TRBJ1-5

CDR3aa: ATSRGGEGAYEQY
v_gene: TRBV15
j_gene: TRBJ2-7

CDR3aa: ASSLEQGAPSLH
v_gene: TRBV5-6
j_gene: TRBJ1-6

CDR3aa: ASSIGLAGDREQF
v_gene: TRBV19
j_gene: TRBJ2-1

CDR3aa: ATSRTGSGELF
v_gene: TRBV24-1
j_gene: TRBJ2-2

CDR3aa: ASSTLNEQF
v_gene: TRBV6-6
j_gene: TRBJ2-1

CDR3aa: SVEERTGGSQPQH
v_gene: TRBV29-1
j_gene: TRBJ1-5

CDR3aa: ASSVTSNSYNEQF
v_gene: TRBV9
j_gene: TRBJ2-1